This record covers a single TCR beta chain. This entry comes from a study of blood T cell repertoires in COVID-19. For the study at large: Researchers got acute and convalescent COVID-19 samples from the United States, Italy and Spain. Sample material is recorded as cDNA or gDNA derived from T cells, B-cell-depleted T cells, or PBMCs.

Membership in each cohort depended on participant-reported clinical history. Exposed enrollees encountered a COVID-19 case at some point within 2 weeks before study entry. V was trimmed by 1 base and J by 4 bases, leaving 13 bases between them. Looked up from germline, CDR1 is SGHTA and CDR2 is FQGTGA. This CDR3 has 16 amino acids. Clones were read by immunoSEQ multiplex PCR, and TCRdb kept only the in-frame ones, dropping some. The sample records fewer than 250,000 clones, about four fifths being singletons. The TCR comes from a woman aged 30 to 39 who had been exposed to COVID-19. This rearrangement joins TRBV7-3 to TRBJ1-4; D ambiguous. The sequenced material came from PBMCs or T cells enriched from blood (not recorded which). Here the CDR3 reads CASSLNSGLGNEKLFF. The CDR3 DNA reads TGTGCCAGCAGCTTAAACAGTGGGCTCGGTAATGAAAAACTGTTTTTT.